This T cell receptor (beta chain) was identified in a study of blood T cell repertoires in COVID-19. The V end lost 0 bases, the J end lost 5 bases, and 15 bases lay between the germline ends. Per the germline V gene, CDR1 is SGHNT and CDR2 is YYREEE (reference sequence). The CDR3 length is 15 residues. Participants' reported clinical history set cohort assignment. Two consecutive negative NP/OP PCR tests, clearance, or resolved symptoms defined Cohort 3 recovery. Here immunoSEQ multiplex PCR was the method, and the copy in TCRdb shows in-frame clones only, minus some. The table shows about 370,000 clones, with around 87% occurring only once.

The specimen sequenced was PBMCs or T cells enriched from blood (not recorded which). The clonotype was recovered from a man between 18 and 29 years old who had recovered from COVID-19. The V and J genes are TRBV5-4 and TRBJ2-7; D is perhaps TRBD2 (7 bases). CDR3 bases: TGTGCCAGCAGCTTGGCGGGGGCGGGAGACCACGAGCAGTACTTC. Residues: CASSLAGAGDHEQYF.